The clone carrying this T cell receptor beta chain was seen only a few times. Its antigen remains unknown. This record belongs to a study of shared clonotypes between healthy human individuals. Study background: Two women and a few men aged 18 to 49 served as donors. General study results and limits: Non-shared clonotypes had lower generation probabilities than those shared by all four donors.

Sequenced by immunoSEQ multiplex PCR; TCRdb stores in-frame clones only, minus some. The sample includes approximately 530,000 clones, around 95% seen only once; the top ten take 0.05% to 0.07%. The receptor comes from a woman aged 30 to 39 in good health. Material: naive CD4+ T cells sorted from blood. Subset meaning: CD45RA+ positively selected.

CDR3 sequence: CASSRGTEAFF. The CDR3 coding sequence is TGTGCCAGCAGTAGGGGGACTGAAGCTTTCTTT. The rearrangement uses TRBV27 and TRBJ1-1; D is perhaps TRBD1 (6 bases). The germline V and J ends were trimmed by 5 bases and 5 bases, with 6 bases remaining between them. Per germline, CDR1 MNHEY and CDR2 SMNVEV (reference sequence). The CDR3 spans 11 residues.